The 29 T cell receptor beta chains below were found in one sample sequenced in a study of OX40 agonist ivuxolimab in advanced cancers. TCRdb keeps only in-frame clones here, not all; method: immunoSEQ multiplex PCR. The sample lists 15,000 to 25,000 clones, about 80% occurring once. This specimen consisted of CD4+ or CD8+ T cells sorted from blood, obtained in a trial of the OX40 agonist ivuxolimab. These receptors all come from an adult with an advanced solid tumor such as melanoma, head and neck, liver or kidney cancer.

The chain employs TRBV5-1 and TRBJ1-1; a weak D match, TRBD1 (6 bases). The CDR3 is 16 amino acids. Trimming cost V 1 base and J 0 bases, with 13 bases left between them. Germline loops: CDR1 SGHRS, CDR2 YFSETQ. CDR3 coding DNA: TGCGCCAGCAGCTTGACTGGGGGGGCTCTGAACACTGAAGCTTTCTTT. It is translated as CASSLTGGALNTEAFF.

The CDR3 nucleotides read TGTGCCAGCAGCTTAGTTGCACAGGGAGCCGAGACCCAGTACTTC. The encoded protein is CASSLVAQGAETQYF. The rearrangement links TRBV7-2 to TRBJ2-5; D might be TRBD1 (6 bases). Germline V gene lookup returns CDR1 SGHTA and CDR2 FQGNSA. The CDR3 length is 15 residues. Trimming left V 1 base short and J 5 bases short, with 14 bases between.

The chain joins TRBV4-1 to TRBJ1-6; TRBD1 agrees at 8 bases. The CDR3 is made up of 14 amino acids. With 2 bases clipped from V and 9 bases from J, the junction kept 3 bases outside the gene matches. Germline loops: CDR1 MGHRA, CDR2 YSYEKL. CDR3 loop: CASSQITGGSPLHF. As DNA, the CDR3 is TGCGCCAGCAGCCAAATAACAGGGGGTTCACCCCTCCACTTT.

CDR3 DNA: TGTGCCAGCGACGACAGGGGGATTGGAAACACCATATATTTT. Translated, it gives CASDDRGIGNTIYF. This chain uses TRBV2 with TRBJ1-3; TRBD1 matches at 9 bases. Trimming took 8 bases from V and 3 from J; bases not matched to a gene: 5. Germline CDR1 is SNHLY and CDR2 is FYNNEI. CDR3 length: 14 amino acids. Full variable domain (outside the CDR3, taken from reference TRBV2 and TRBJ1-3): EPEVTQTPSHQVTQMGQEVILRCVPISNHLYFYWYRQILGQKVEFLVSFYNNEISEKSEIFDDQFSVERPDGSNFTLKIRSTKLEDSAMYFCASDDRGIGNTIYFGEGSWLTVV.

DNA of the CDR3: TGTGCCAGCAGCTTTGTTCCGAACACCGGGGAGCTGTTTTTT. It translates to CASSFVPNTGELFF. This chain joins TRBV5-4 and TRBJ2-2; D remains ambiguous. The CDR3 covers 14 residues. V lost 2 bases and J lost 0, with 5 bases in between. The V gene's germline CDR1 is SGHNT and CDR2 YYREEE (reference sequence).

V is TRBV14 and J is TRBJ1-1; the D is unclear. V dropped 3 bases and J dropped 7 bases, with 15 bases sitting between them. Germline lookup yields CDR1 SGHDN and CDR2 FVKESK. The CDR3 runs 14 residues. The CDR3 DNA sequence: TGTGCCAGCAGCCATCATGAAAGCATGATTGAAGCTTTCTTT. This sequence encodes CASSHHESMIEAFF.

The chain recombines TRBV6-5 with TRBJ2-3; 7 positions match TRBD2. Trimming cost V 4 bases and J 2 bases; bases outside gene matches: 6. Germline lookup yields CDR1 MNHEY and CDR2 SVGAGI. The CDR3 has 15 residues. CDR3 region: CASSFSSGSTDTQYF. DNA for the CDR3: TGTGCCAGCAGTTTCTCTAGCGGCTCCACAGATACGCAGTATTTT.

The rearrangement uses TRBV5-1 and TRBJ2-1; 8 bases agree with TRBD2. This CDR3 region has 14 residues. V gave up 1 base and J gave up 6 bases; unmatched junction bases: 3. Germline values: CDR1 SGHRS, CDR2 YFSETQ. CDR3 coding DNA: TGCGCCAGCAGCTTGAGCGGGAGCCTCAATGAGCAGTTCTTC. Amino acid sequence: CASSLSGSLNEQFF.

This chain joins TRBV4-3 and TRBJ2-2, with D perhaps matching TRBD1 (5 bases). Germline V gene sequence: CDR1 LGHNA, CDR2 YSLEER. This CDR3 has 15 amino acids. V lost 1 base, J lost 6 bases, and 12 bases lay in between. The CDR3 loop reads CASSQGATASGELFF. CDR3 DNA sequence: TGCGCCAGCAGCCAAGGAGCGACAGCCTCCGGGGAGCTGTTTTTT.

By sample share, this clone is medium-sized (0.01 to 0.1%). The chain has TRBV11-2 and TRBJ2-7; D ambiguous. The CDR3 runs 12 residues. Trimming took off 3 bases at V and 4 bases at J, with 7 bases between the two ends. Germline V lookup: CDR1 SGHAT, CDR2 FQNNGV. The CDR3 loop is CASSLTGYEQYF. The CDR3 DNA sequence: TGTGCCAGCAGCTTGACGGGTTACGAGCAGTACTTC.

The rearrangement uses TRBV7-2 and TRBJ2-1; D uncertain. The CDR3 totals 12 residues. Germline V gives CDR1 SGHTA, CDR2 FQGNSA. Trimming left V 1 base short and J 8 bases short, with 6 bases between. CDR3 amino acids: CASSLVRDEQFF. The CDR3 bases are TGTGCCAGCAGCTTAGTTAGGGATGAGCAGTTCTTC.

The genes are TRBV19 and TRBJ2-7; 8 bases are a match to TRBD1. Trimming removed 5 bases from V and 5 bases from J; junction bases left unmatched: 11. CDR3 length: 15 residues. Germline-derived CDR1 and CDR2 are LNHDA and SQIVND (reference sequence). CDR3 nucleotides: TGTGCCAGTAGTCCCCCGTGGACAGGGTCCGACGAGCAGTACTTC. It specifies CASSPPWTGSDEQYF.

V gene TRBV25-1 combines with J gene TRBJ2-3, with D perhaps TRBD1 (7 bases). The CDR3 totals 17 residues. Trimming removed 3 bases from V and 1 base from J, with 17 bases in between. Germline V CDR1 and CDR2: MGHDK, SYGVNS. CDR3 region: CASSDAQGGVGTDTQYF. DNA of the CDR3: TGTGCCAGCAGTGATGCCCAGGGGGGAGTAGGCACAGATACGCAGTATTTT.

The rearrangement joins TRBV19 to TRBJ1-5, with 9 bases aligning to TRBD1. V lost 7 bases, J lost 7 bases, and 11 bases stayed unmatched. This CDR3 comprises 15 residues. CDR1 is LNHDA, CDR2 SQIVND, per germline (reference sequence). DNA of the CDR3: TGTGCCAGTACCATGGGGGACAGGGAGGAACAGCCCCAGCATTTT. Translating it yields CASTMGDREEQPQHF.

The chain recombines TRBV5-6 with TRBJ1-6; a possible D gene is TRBD1 (5 bases). Germline V lookup: CDR1 SGHDT, CDR2 YYEEEE. V lost 3 bases and J lost 9, with 16 bases in between. The CDR3 covers 15 residues. The CDR3: CASSSGGGRGSPLHF. CDR3 DNA: TGTGCCAGCAGCTCGGGCGGGGGACGCGGTTCACCCCTCCACTTT.

This clone was observed a few times. The chain couples TRBV27 to TRBJ1-2; weak D call: TRBD1 (5 bases). The germline V gene encodes CDR1 MNHEY and CDR2 SMNVEV (reference sequence). Trimming took off 5 bases at V and 2 bases at J, with 9 bases between the two ends. This CDR3 spans 13 amino acids. The CDR3 sequence: CASSPTANYGYTF. In DNA, the CDR3 is TGTGCCAGCAGTCCGACAGCGAACTATGGCTACACCTTC.

The chain employs TRBV9 and TRBJ1-3, with unresolved D. The CDR3 spans 17 residues. Germline CDR1 is SGDLS and CDR2 is YYNGEE. Trimming took off 0 bases at V and 0 bases at J, with 13 bases between the two ends. The CDR3, as DNA: TGTGCCAGCAGCGTAGGATCCCACAGTTTCTCTGGAAACACCATATATTTT. As protein: CASSVGSHSFSGNTIYF.

V is TRBV29-1 and J is TRBJ1-2, with D perhaps matching TRBD1 (5 bases). The CDR3 runs to 14 residues. The germline gives CDR1 SQVTM, CDR2 ANQGSEA. V was shortened by 0 bases and J by 8 bases, with 16 bases between the two germline ends. CDR3 region: CSVEDPSGREGYTF. CDR3 nucleotide sequence: TGCAGCGTTGAAGACCCTTCGGGGCGAGAGGGCTACACCTTC.

V gene TRBV13 combines with J gene TRBJ2-1; no firm D call. V was clipped by 5 bases and J by 2 bases, with 10 bases between them. This CDR3 comprises 14 residues. Germline CDR1 and CDR2: PRHDT and FYEKMQ (reference sequence). CDR3 region: CASSALRTYNEQFF. The CDR3 DNA sequence: TGTGCCAGCAGCGCACTAAGAACCTACAATGAGCAGTTCTTC.

The chain employs TRBV6-5 and TRBJ1-2, with 10 bases matching TRBD1. Germline CDR1 is MNHEY and CDR2 is SVGAGI. This CDR3 is built from 13 residues. Trimming cost V 6 bases and J 8 bases; bases outside gene matches: 6. Here the CDR3 reads CASSLGQGGGYTF. Written as DNA, the CDR3 is TGTGCCAGCAGCCTCGGACAGGGGGGAGGCTACACCTTC.

This clone was detected once. This chain uses TRBV18 with TRBJ2-2; D remains unclear. The CDR3 consists of 12 residues. Trimming removed 2 bases at V and 5 bases at J, with 3 bases between. The V gene's germline CDR1 is KGHSH and CDR2 LQKENI. The CDR3 region has the DNA TGTGCCAGCTCACCAGAGACCGGGGAGCTGTTTTTT. This translates into CASSPETGELFF.

This clone was found once. This chain connects TRBV5-4 to TRBJ1-3; 8 bases match TRBD1. The germline V gene encodes CDR1 SGHNT and CDR2 YYREEE (reference sequence). This CDR3 spans 16 amino acids. V dropped 4 bases and J dropped 0; count of bases not matched to a gene: 6. CDR3 region: CASSRQGPSSGNTIYF. The CDR3 nucleotides are TGTGCCAGCAGCAGACAGGGGCCAAGCTCTGGAAACACCATATATTTT.

The genes are TRBV18 and TRBJ2-7; TRBD1 matches at 12 bases. J lost 5 bases, V lost 6 bases, and 5 bases had no gene match. The germline V gene encodes CDR1 KGHSH and CDR2 LQKENI. CDR3 length: 14 residues. CDR3: CASSLGTGGDEQYF. The CDR3 bases are TGTGCCAGCTCCCTCGGGACAGGGGGCGACGAGCAGTACTTC.

The rearrangement joins TRBV7-2 to TRBJ2-3; 7 bases line up with TRBD2. Unmatched junction bases numbered 5, after V lost 3 bases and J lost 2 bases. In germline, CDR1 is SGHTA, CDR2 FQGNSA. The CDR3 is 15 amino acids. As DNA, the CDR3 is TGTGCCAGCAGCTTGCAAGCGGGGTACACAGATACGCAGTATTTT. It specifies CASSLQAGYTDTQYF.

The V and J genes are TRBV6-1 and TRBJ2-1, with D unresolved. CDR3 length equals 15 residues. Per the germline V gene, CDR1 is MNHNS and CDR2 is SASEGT. Trimming took off 7 bases at V and 0 bases at J, with 13 bases between the two ends. CDR3 region: CASIRFPSSYNEQFF. CDR3 nucleotides: TGTGCCAGCATTAGGTTTCCGAGCTCCTACAATGAGCAGTTCTTC.

The J gene is TRBJ1-2, the V gene TRBV6-1; TRBD1 is a possible D gene (5 bases). Germline loops: CDR1 MNHNS, CDR2 SASEGT. The CDR3 is 16 amino acids. The germline V and J ends were trimmed by 0 bases and 3 bases, with 14 bases remaining between them. CDR3 coding DNA: TGTGCCAGCAGTGAAGCTCATGGGACGGTAGACTATGGCTACACCTTC. This encodes CASSEAHGTVDYGYTF.

This chain joins TRBV11-2 and TRBJ2-1; 12 positions match TRBD2. The germline gives CDR1 SGHAT, CDR2 FQNNGV. J was trimmed by 9 bases and V by 1 base; bases with no gene match: 7. The CDR3 is made up of 16 amino acids. The CDR3 region has the DNA TGTGCCAGCAGCTTAGCTAGGGGACTAGCGGGTGTTGAGCAGTTCTTC. Translation gives CASSLARGLAGVEQFF.

J is TRBJ1-1 and V is TRBV5-6; tentatively, D is TRBD1 (6 bases). This CDR3 comprises 13 residues. Germline V gives CDR1 SGHDT, CDR2 YYEEEE. Trimming took off 0 bases at V and 5 bases at J, with 8 bases between the two ends. CDR3 in amino acids: CASSLGTVTEAFF. The CDR3 nucleotides are TGTGCCAGCAGCTTGGGGACAGTTACTGAAGCTTTCTTT.

The chain is built from TRBV6-5 and TRBJ2-5; 7 bases agree with TRBD1. The tail of the sequence fits TRBJ2-7 better, so the J call may be wrong. Per germline, CDR1 MNHEY and CDR2 SVGAGI. This CDR3 has 14 amino acids. CDR3 in amino acids: CASSGTVYLDEQYF. DNA of the CDR3: TGTGCCAGCAGCGGGACAGTCTACCTGGACGAGCAGTACTTC.